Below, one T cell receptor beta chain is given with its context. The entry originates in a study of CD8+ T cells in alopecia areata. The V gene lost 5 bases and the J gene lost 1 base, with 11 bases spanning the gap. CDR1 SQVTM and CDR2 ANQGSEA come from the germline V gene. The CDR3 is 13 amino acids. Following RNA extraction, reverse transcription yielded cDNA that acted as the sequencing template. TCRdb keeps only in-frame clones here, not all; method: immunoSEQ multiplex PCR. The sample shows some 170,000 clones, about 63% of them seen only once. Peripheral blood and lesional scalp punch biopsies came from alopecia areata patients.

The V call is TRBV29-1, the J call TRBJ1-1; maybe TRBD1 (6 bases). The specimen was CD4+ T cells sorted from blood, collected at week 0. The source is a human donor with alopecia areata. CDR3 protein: CSVSDSRNTEAFF. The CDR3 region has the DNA TGCAGCGTTTCGGACAGCCGGAACACTGAAGCTTTCTTT.